The T cell receptor beta chain described here comes from a study of blood T cells in healthy people across ages. A sample-barcoded 5' primer and a J-beta primer mix were used in a second PCR of about 7 to 12 cycles. Every molecule of cDNA carried a tag from a template-switch adaptor with 12 random nucleotides. TCRdb itself ran the 5' RACE reads through MiXCR, one entry per CDR3 protein. The sample lists 720,000 or so distinct CDR3 sequences, 40% to 45% seen once, with 25% to 30% in the top ten. Germline assignment: CDR1 SGHVS and CDR2 FQNEAQ. The CDR3 totals 17 residues. Trimming took 5 bases from V and 4 from J; bases not matched to a gene: 10.

The receptor was derived from a man at least 80 years old in good health. This chain joins TRBV7-8 and TRBJ2-1; 11 positions agree with TRBD2. Sequenced material: blood. The CDR3 protein is CASSAVAGTSGYNEQFF. The CDR3 DNA sequence: TGTGCCAGCAGCGCTGTAGCCGGGACTAGCGGTTACAATGAGCAGTTCTTC.